This T cell receptor beta chain was recorded in a study of blood T cell repertoires in COVID-19. Original methodology: Amplified reference gene primers provided the basis for estimating nucleated cell counts. Repertoires were generated with immunoSEQ multiplex PCR, while TCRdb's copy carries only in-frame clones and drops some. Clone size and the V and J calls come from that table; the DNA yielded D and trimming. In the table there are roughly 15,000 clones, about 83% of which are singletons. With 6 bases removed from V and 2 bases from J, the gap between germline ends came to 11 bases. Per the germline V gene, CDR1 is SGHAT and CDR2 is FQNNGV. CDR3 size: 13 residues.

This clonotype originated in a human donor with active COVID-19. The donor label of this sample is uncertain. The chain joins TRBV11-2 to TRBJ2-7, with D possibly TRBD2 on 6 matching bases. Material: peripheral blood. The CDR3 region is CASRQRAAYEQYF. Here the CDR3 DNA reads TGTGCCAGCAGGCAGCGGGCCGCCTACGAGCAGTACTTC.